Each of the 10 T cell receptor beta chains below was sequenced from the same sample in a study of blood T cell repertoires in COVID-19. Here immunoSEQ multiplex PCR was the method, and the copy in TCRdb shows in-frame clones only, minus some. The sample includes about 250,000 clones, nearly 90% of them seen just once. Specimen: peripheral blood. These TCRs come from a woman in her sixties or seventies with COVID-19, enrolled during active disease.

For the CDR3, the DNA is TGTGCCAGCTCCCCCGCCAGCGGGGGTTGGGGCTCTGGGGCCAACGTCCTGACTTTC. It codes for CASSPASGGWGSGANVLTF. This sequence joins TRBV18 and TRBJ2-6; 8 nucleotides line up with TRBD2. In germline, CDR1 is KGHSH, CDR2 LQKENI. The CDR3 loop spans 19 amino acids. Trimming took 6 bases from V and 0 from J; bases not matched to a gene: 13. The entire variable domain, with the rest obtained from reference TRBV18 and TRBJ2-6, is as follows: NAGVMQNPRHLVRRRGQEARLRCSPMKGHSHVYWYRQLPEEGLKFMVYLQKENIIDESGMPKERFSAEFPKEGPSILRIQQVVRGDSAAYFCASSPASGGWGSGANVLTFGAGSRLTVL.

The rearrangement joins TRBV5-1 to TRBJ1-1, with 7 bases fitting TRBD1. The CDR3 has 15 residues. The V gene's germline CDR1 is SGHRS and CDR2 YFSETQ. V was pared by 1 base and J by 1 base, with 4 bases of the junction left unmatched. The chain's CDR3 is CASSLRGTANTEAFF. The CDR3 DNA reads TGCGCCAGCAGCTTGAGAGGGACAGCGAACACTGAAGCTTTCTTT. Complete variable domain (other parts from reference TRBV5-1 and TRBJ1-1): KAGVTQTPRYLIKTRGQQVTLSCSPISGHRSVSWYQQTPGQGLQFLFEYFSETQRNKGNFPGRFSGRQFSNSRSEMNVSTLELGDSALYLCASSLRGTANTEAFFGQGTRLTVV.

V usage is TRBV6-5 and J usage is TRBJ1-2, with D possibly being TRBD1 (5 bases). This CDR3 has 15 residues. The germline V gene encodes CDR1 MNHEY and CDR2 SVGAGI. Trimming removed 0 bases from V and 8 bases from J, with 16 bases in between. The CDR3 bases are TGTGCCAGCAGTTACTCGATGGTAGAAGGGGAAGGCTACACCTTC. Amino acid sequence: CASSYSMVEGEGYTF.

V and J are TRBV10-3 and TRBJ2-7; 8 nucleotides match TRBD2. CDR1 is ENHRY and CDR2 is SYGVKD in the germline V gene. The CDR3 has 15 residues. V shed 4 bases, J shed 4 bases, and the junction held 9 bases outside the gene matches. This CDR3 is CAISGGSGVNYEQYF. The CDR3 DNA reads as TGTGCCATCAGTGGGGGTAGCGGGGTAAATTACGAGCAGTACTTC.

V usage is TRBV25-1 and J usage is TRBJ2-5, with 9 bases that match TRBD1. The CDR3 length is 14 residues. The J segment lost 6 bases and the V segment lost 2 bases, leaving 4 bases of the junction unmatched. Germline V gene data show CDR1 as MGHDK and CDR2 as SYGVNS. The CDR3 region is CASSEGDRVQTQYF. CDR3 DNA: TGTGCCAGCAGTGAAGGGGACAGGGTGCAGACCCAGTACTTC.

CDR3 in DNA: TGTGCATCGGGACAGAGACTAGACTATGGCTACACCTTC. Residues: CASGQRLDYGYTF. The chain employs TRBV6-5 and TRBJ1-2; 7 bases map to TRBD1. The CDR3 runs 13 residues. CDR1 MNHEY and CDR2 SVGAGI come from the germline V gene.

The chain is built from TRBV10-3 and TRBJ2-2; TRBD1 aligns across 9 bases. The CDR3 contains 15 residues. Looked up from germline, CDR1 is ENHRY and CDR2 is SYGVKD. The trim removed 10 bases at V and 2 bases at J, leaving 8 bases unmatched. CDR3 coding DNA: TGTGCCACCTTACCGGGACAGGGTAACACCGGGGAGCTGTTTTTT. Protein product: CATLPGQGNTGELFF.

The sample holds a few counts of this clone. Here the CDR3 reads CASSEDEGQGNYGYTF. The DNA of the CDR3 is TGTGCCAGCAGTGAAGATGAAGGACAGGGCAACTATGGCTACACCTTC. J is TRBJ1-2 and V is TRBV6-1; 8 bases match TRBD1. The CDR3 is 16 residues long. Germline assignment: CDR1 MNHNS and CDR2 SASEGT. Losses at the gene ends were 1 base for V and 2 bases for J; bases not matched to a gene: 6.

The V and J genes are TRBV7-9 and TRBJ2-7; 12 bases are a match to TRBD1. Germline lookup yields CDR1 SEHNR and CDR2 FQNEAQ (reference sequence). The V segment lost 5 bases and the J segment 5 bases; nucleotides outside the gene matches: 7. The CDR3 loop spans 15 amino acids. DNA for the CDR3: TGTGCCAGCAGCCCAGGGACAGGGGGCCGCAACGAGCAGTACTTC. Protein sequence: CASSPGTGGRNEQYF. The full variable domain, rest sourced from reference TRBV7-9 and TRBJ2-7, is DTGVSQNPRHKITKRGQNVTFRCDPISEHNRLYWYRQTLGQGPEFLTYFQNEAQLEKSRLLSDRFSAERPKGSFSTLEIQRTEQGDSAMYLCASSPGTGGRNEQYFGPGTRLTVT.

This clone was found once. The genes are TRBV18 and TRBJ1-2; a possible D gene is TRBD1 (5 bases). V was clipped by 2 bases and J by 6 bases, with 10 bases between them. The CDR3 runs 13 residues. Germline values: CDR1 KGHSH, CDR2 LQKENI. The CDR3 spells CASSPEPGNGYTF. The CDR3 DNA is TGTGCCAGCTCACCAGAACCAGGGAATGGCTACACCTTC.